Each of the 23 T cell receptor beta chains below was sequenced from the same sample in a study of blood T cell repertoires in COVID-19. The table came from immunoSEQ multiplex PCR; TCRdb's copy has only in-frame clones and leaves some out. The sample lists approximately 350,000 clones; 80% to 90% were seen once. Material for sequencing was PBMCs or T cells enriched from blood (not recorded which). Receptors were obtained from a man younger than 30 who had recovered from COVID-19.

This sequence joins TRBV28 and TRBJ2-7; D remains ambiguous. The CDR3 is made up of 15 amino acids. V lost 0 bases to trimming and J lost 6 bases, with 15 bases between them. From germline, CDR1 is MDHEN and CDR2 SYDVKM. CDR3 residues: CASSLWYLTTSEQYF. CDR3 bases: TGTGCCAGCAGTTTATGGTACCTAACCACGTCCGAGCAGTACTTC.

The chain carries TRBV12-5 and TRBJ2-2; 11 positions agree with TRBD1. J gave up 4 bases and V 9 bases, and 7 bases lay outside the gene matches. This CDR3 contains 15 residues. CDR1 is LGHNT, CDR2 FRNRAP, per germline. In nucleotides, the CDR3 is TGTGCTAGCCGGATCGGGACAGGGGGCACCGGGGAGCTGTTTTTT. As protein: CASRIGTGGTGELFF.

V and J are TRBV4-1 and TRBJ2-5; D ambiguous. Germline loops: CDR1 MGHRA, CDR2 YSYEKL. The CDR3 loop spans 14 amino acids. The ends were cut back, 1 base at V and 2 bases at J, with 8 bases in the middle. The DNA for the CDR3 is TGCGCCAGCAGCCAAGTCGCTATTCAAGAGACCCAGTACTTC. This gives the protein CASSQVAIQETQYF.

The chain links TRBV25-1 to TRBJ1-2; no clear D gene. V lost 3 bases to trimming and J lost 5 bases, with 13 bases between them. This CDR3 has 14 amino acids. The germline V gene encodes CDR1 MGHDK and CDR2 SYGVNS. In DNA, the CDR3 is TGTGCCAGCAGTGATCACGGGAGGGAGTATGGCTACACCTTC. This encodes CASSDHGREYGYTF.

The rearrangement joins TRBV24-1 to TRBJ1-2; D is undetermined. Germline loops: CDR1 KGHDR, CDR2 SFDVKD. V gave up 5 bases and J gave up 4 bases, with 10 bases separating them. The CDR3 totals 13 residues. This chain's CDR3 is CATSGGSSYGYTF. CDR3 coding DNA: TGTGCCACCAGTGGCGGATCTTCCTATGGCTACACCTTC.

The genes are TRBV7-9 and TRBJ1-1; TRBD1 is a possible D gene (6 bases). Trimming removed 5 bases at V and 2 bases at J, with 15 bases between. Per the germline V gene, CDR1 is SEHNR and CDR2 is FQNEAQ (reference sequence). The CDR3 has 15 amino acids. In nucleotides, the CDR3 is TGTGCCAGCAGCCCCCGGGACACCCTAAACACTGAAGCTTTCTTT. It is translated as CASSPRDTLNTEAFF.

The sample holds one count of this clone. The V gene is TRBV9, the J gene TRBJ2-7, with D uncertain. Per germline, CDR1 SGDLS and CDR2 YYNGEE. The germline V and J ends were trimmed by 0 bases and 0 bases, with 13 bases remaining between them. The CDR3 is 16 amino acids. DNA of the CDR3: TGTGCCAGCAGCGTAGTACGGAAGGCAGGCTCCTACGAGCAGTACTTC. This translates into CASSVVRKAGSYEQYF. Filled out from reference TRBV9 and TRBJ2-7, the complete variable domain reads DSGVTQTPKHLITATGQRVTLRCSPRSGDLSVYWYQQSLDQGLQFLIQYYNGEERAKGNILERFSAQQFPDLHSELNLSSLELGDSALYFCASSVVRKAGSYEQYFGPGTRLTVT.

The rearrangement links TRBV5-1 to TRBJ1-5, with 9 bases identical to TRBD1. The CDR3 consists of 14 residues. Germline lookup yields CDR1 SGHRS and CDR2 YFSETQ. With V trimmed by 3 bases and J by 2 bases, 0 bases remained unmatched. In DNA, the CDR3 is TGCGCCAGCAGCTGGACAGGGGGCAATCAGCCCCAGCATTTT. Encoded protein: CASSWTGGNQPQHF.

The chain has TRBV2 and TRBJ2-1, with D maybe TRBD1 (6 bases). Germline lookup yields CDR1 SNHLY and CDR2 FYNNEI. V was cut by 9 bases and J by 9 bases, with 18 bases left in between. This CDR3 region has 13 residues. The CDR3 bases are TGTGCCAGTACCAGATTACAGGGCGGTGAGCAGTTCTTC. Encoded protein: CASTRLQGGEQFF.

This chain uses TRBV27 with TRBJ2-1, with 9 bases aligning to TRBD1. Germline loops: CDR1 MNHEY, CDR2 SMNVEV (reference sequence). After removal of 8 bases from V and 6 bases from J, the junction contained 14 bases not matched to a gene. The CDR3 covers 16 residues. CDR3: CASHDRDRVLGNEQFF. CDR3 nucleotides: TGTGCCAGCCACGACCGGGACAGGGTCTTAGGCAATGAGCAGTTCTTC.

This chain joins TRBV27 and TRBJ2-7; perhaps TRBD1 as D (5 bases). The CDR3 is 15 amino acids. Trimming pared 8 bases from V and 4 bases from J, leaving 21 bases between. The germline V gene has CDR1 MNHEY and CDR2 SMNVEV (reference sequence). The CDR3 DNA reads TGTGCCAGCTCTATCCATTTTTTAGGGGAATACGAGCAGTACTTC. Translating gives CASSIHFLGEYEQYF.

The chain has TRBV28 and TRBJ1-5, with D uncertain. Germline loops: CDR1 MDHEN, CDR2 SYDVKM. Trimming removed 5 bases from V and 2 bases from J, with 10 bases in between. This CDR3 region has 14 residues. This CDR3 is CASSIFSGNQPQHF. DNA for the CDR3: TGTGCCAGCAGTATATTCAGTGGCAATCAGCCCCAGCATTTT. Combining the CDR3 with reference TRBV28 and TRBJ1-5 gives the whole variable domain DVKVTQSSRYLVKRTGEKVFLECVQDMDHENMFWYRQDPGLGLRLIYFSYDVKMKEKGDIPEGYSVSREKKERFSLILESASTNQTSMYLCASSIFSGNQPQHFGDGTRLSIL.

CDR3 residues: CASSLGGGGDSPLHF. CDR3 in DNA: TGCGCCAGCAGCTTGGGAGGGGGAGGGGATTCACCCCTCCACTTT. The chain links TRBV5-1 to TRBJ1-6; possibly TRBD1 for D (6 bases). Trimming removed 0 bases from V and 8 bases from J, with 12 bases in between. CDR1 SGHRS and CDR2 YFSETQ come from the germline V gene. The CDR3 loop spans 15 amino acids.

The gene calls are TRBV6-2 or TRBV6-3 and TRBJ2-1, with D possibly TRBD1 on 6 matching bases. In germline, CDR1 is MNHEY, CDR2 SVGEGT. This CDR3 spans 21 amino acids. V shed 2 bases and J shed 0 bases, with 26 bases lying between them. The CDR3 DNA sequence: TGTGCCAGCAGTTACCTGGCCGGGGAACAGGGTCAAAGAATCTCCTACAATGAGCAGTTCTTC. Encoded protein: CASSYLAGEQGQRISYNEQFF.

This chain uses TRBV28 with TRBJ1-4, with 8 bases aligning to TRBD1. Trimming cost V 4 bases and J 8 bases; bases outside gene matches: 6. From germline, CDR1 is MDHEN and CDR2 SYDVKM. CDR3 length: 14 amino acids. This chain's CDR3 is CASSSGQGREKLFF. CDR3 nucleotides: TGTGCCAGCAGTTCCGGACAGGGCAGAGAAAAACTGTTTTTT.

The genes are TRBV24-1 and TRBJ2-1; 11 bases agree with TRBD2. CDR1 and CDR2 (germline): KGHDR, SFDVKD. With 3 bases clipped from V and 9 bases from J, the junction kept 9 bases outside the gene matches. The CDR3 is made up of 16 amino acids. Here the CDR3 DNA reads TGTGCCACCAGTGATGTAGCGGGAGGGCGGGGGAGTGAGCAGTTCTTC. Translation gives CATSDVAGGRGSEQFF.

This clone was counted a single time. The chain links TRBV7-2 to TRBJ2-7; D is unclear. The germline V and J ends were trimmed by 1 base and 2 bases, with 12 bases remaining between them. The CDR3 length is 15 residues. Germline assignment: CDR1 SGHTA and CDR2 FQGNSA. CDR3 bases: TGTGCCAGCAGCTTAGTGTCGTTTACGGCCTACGAGCAGTACTTC. This sequence encodes CASSLVSFTAYEQYF.

This chain joins TRBV19 and TRBJ1-6; unclear D gene. In germline, CDR1 is LNHDA, CDR2 SQIVND (reference sequence). Trimming stripped 2 bases from V and 0 bases from J, with 5 bases between. CDR3 length equals 15 residues. Written as DNA, the CDR3 is TGTGCCAGTAGTATACAAAACTCCTATAATTCACCCCTCCACTTT. This encodes CASSIQNSYNSPLHF.

This chain uses TRBV5-1 with TRBJ2-3; 8 positions match TRBD2. In germline, CDR1 is SGHRS, CDR2 YFSETQ. V was clipped by 0 bases and J by 4 bases; unmatched bases: 4. The CDR3 spans 15 residues. The CDR3 loop is CASSLDGTRADTQYF. The DNA of the CDR3 is TGCGCCAGCAGCTTGGATGGGACTAGAGCAGATACGCAGTATTTT.

This chain joins TRBV7-9 and TRBJ2-5; TRBD2 aligns across 11 bases. Germline V gene sequence: CDR1 SEHNR, CDR2 FQNEAQ (reference sequence). The CDR3 extends over 15 amino acids. V lost 5 bases, J lost 0 bases, and 2 bases stayed unmatched. The CDR3 reads CASSRTSGYQETQYF. The CDR3 coding sequence is TGTGCCAGCAGCCGGACTAGCGGGTACCAAGAGACCCAGTACTTC.

This clone has more than one count but fewer than ten. V and J are TRBV28 and TRBJ2-3, with a weak D call TRBD2 (6 bases). The CDR3 totals 15 residues. The germline V gene encodes CDR1 MDHEN and CDR2 SYDVKM. V was trimmed by 2 bases and J by 6 bases, leaving 15 bases between them. The CDR3 loop reads CASSLGAAGEDTQYF. For the CDR3, the DNA is TGTGCCAGCAGTTTAGGAGCAGCGGGTGAGGATACGCAGTATTTT.

The chain combines TRBV3-1 (or the pseudogene TRBV3-2) with TRBJ2-3; a weak D match, TRBD1 (5 bases). This CDR3 spans 15 amino acids. The germline CDR1 and CDR2 sequences are LGHDT and YNNKEL (reference sequence). The germline V and J ends were trimmed by 8 bases and 2 bases, with 17 bases remaining between them. CDR3 in DNA: TGTGCCAGCCGATACGGACACCGAACCACAGATACGCAGTATTTT. Translating it yields CASRYGHRTTDTQYF.

The rearrangement uses TRBV3-1 (or the pseudogene TRBV3-2) and TRBJ1-1; unclear D gene. The CDR3 is 12 residues long. CDR1 is LGHDT, CDR2 YNNKEL, per germline (reference sequence). Deletions cut 0 bases from V and 5 bases from J, with 4 bases between. The CDR3 loop reads CASSQDPTEAFF. The CDR3 region has the DNA TGTGCCAGCAGCCAAGATCCGACTGAAGCTTTCTTT.